Listed below are T cell receptor beta chains from one sample, sequenced in a study of blood T cell repertoires in COVID-19. Sequencing was performed with immunoSEQ multiplex PCR; in TCRdb, only in-frame clones are kept and a portion is missing. The top ten clones hold 5.5% to 7% of a sample with some 320,000 clones, 70% to 90% of them seen once. Sequences were obtained from peripheral blood. The receptors shown here come from a woman aged 30 to 39 who had recovered from COVID-19. Both conserved end residues are part of each CDR3. Fields, in order: J gene, V gene, CDR3 protein.

TRBJ2-1 TRBV2 CATQTGGPRNEQFF
TRBJ2-5 TRBV28 CASSISRLWHQETQYF
TRBJ1-2 TRBV27 CASRDSDSYGYTF
TRBJ2-7 TRBV19 CASQRGRAYEQYF
TRBJ2-2 TRBV7-3 CASSPGGMNTGELFF
TRBJ2-1 TRBV13 CASSLPSNEQFF
TRBJ2-7 TRBV19 CASRSPGGGQYF
TRBJ1-5 TRBV7-9 CASSYGTGQQPQHF
TRBJ2-7 TRBV5-5 CASSYPGGSPYYEQYF
TRBJ2-1 TRBV28 CASRGDRDIHEQFF
TRBJ1-2 TRBV3-1/TRBV3-2 CASSQDGGRGYTF
TRBJ1-6 TRBV5-5 CASGISGTNSPLHF
TRBJ2-1 TRBV11-2 CASSFHTVTKLAYNEQFF
TRBJ2-7 TRBV30 CAWDRGLPTGEQYF
TRBJ1-3 TRBV2 CASAAFSGNTIYF
TRBJ2-1 TRBV10-3 CAIGTSPTTATDEQFF
TRBJ2-1 TRBV7-9 CAIRDNSYDEQFF
TRBJ1-6 TRBV5-8 CASSTGQGRVPLHF
TRBJ2-2 TRBV7-9 CASSISGGAFTGELFF
TRBJ2-5 TRBV24-1 CATSDLGQGLGETQYF